Listed here are 17 T cell receptor beta chains from one sample, sequenced in a study of blood T cell repertoires in COVID-19. Repertoires were generated with immunoSEQ multiplex PCR, while TCRdb's copy carries only in-frame clones and drops some. The sample lists 100,000 to 150,000 clones, 85% seen once, with roughly 27% in the top ten. The sequenced material came from peripheral blood. Every receptor here comes from a woman over 75 with acute or convalescent COVID-19.

The gene calls are TRBV5-1 and TRBJ1-2; 7 nucleotides align to TRBD1. The ends lost 1 base at V and 4 bases at J; junction bases unmatched: 4. The CDR3 is 14 amino acids. The germline V gene has CDR1 SGHRS and CDR2 YFSETQ. The CDR3 loop is CASSLRQGSYGYTF. CDR3 coding DNA: TGCGCCAGCAGCTTGCGACAGGGTAGCTATGGCTACACCTTC.

The chain has TRBV3-1 (or the pseudogene TRBV3-2) and TRBJ1-2; the D gene is possibly TRBD1 (6 bases). Germline CDR1 LGHDT, CDR2 YNNKEL (reference sequence). With 3 bases removed from V and 4 bases from J, the gap between germline ends came to 12 bases. This CDR3 is built from 14 residues. The CDR3 spells CASSHPPDSYGYTF. The DNA of the CDR3 is TGTGCCAGCAGCCACCCTCCGGACAGCTATGGCTACACCTTC.

The V and J genes are TRBV6-5 and TRBJ2-3; TRBD2 matches at 11 bases. V was pared by 6 bases and J by 5 bases, with 4 bases of the junction left unmatched. The germline CDR1 and CDR2 sequences are MNHEY and SVGAGI. This CDR3 region has 14 residues. This CDR3 reads CASRTSGAQDTQYF. Written as DNA, the CDR3 is TGTGCCAGCAGGACTAGCGGGGCACAAGATACGCAGTATTTT.

The rearrangement links TRBV2 to TRBJ1-1; the D gene is possibly TRBD1 (5 bases). This CDR3 is 14 amino acids long. Germline V CDR1 and CDR2: SNHLY, FYNNEI. The V and J ends lost 5 bases and 1 base respectively, with 11 bases between them. CDR3 protein: CASSRTTRNTEAFF. Here the CDR3 DNA reads TGTGCCAGCAGTCGGACAACCAGGAACACTGAAGCTTTCTTT.

The chain uses TRBV11-2 and TRBJ1-2; D not certain. CDR3 length: 13 amino acids. V lost 3 bases and J lost 5, with 10 bases in between. The V gene's germline CDR1 is SGHAT and CDR2 FQNNGV. This chain's CDR3 is CASSFSALYGYTF. Here the CDR3 DNA reads TGTGCCAGCAGCTTCAGTGCTTTGTATGGCTACACCTTC.

V and J are TRBV4-1 and TRBJ1-5; D uncertain. V lost 2 bases and J lost 6, with 5 bases in between. CDR3 length equals 12 residues. Germline assignment: CDR1 MGHRA and CDR2 YSYEKL. The DNA of the CDR3 is TGCGCCAGCAGCCAACCGGGTCAGCCCCAGCATTTT. Its protein is CASSQPGQPQHF.

This chain joins TRBV27 and TRBJ1-3; TRBD1 matches at 9 bases. Germline loops: CDR1 MNHEY, CDR2 SMNVEV (reference sequence). The V and J ends lost 5 bases and 0 bases, in that order; junction bases with no gene match: 17. This CDR3 spans 20 amino acids. The CDR3 nucleotides read TGTGCCAGCAGTCCTCGTCGGGACAGGGATTACACCAACTCTGGAAACACCATATATTTT. Amino acids: CASSPRRDRDYTNSGNTIYF.

This chain's CDR3 is CASAGDRLSGTQYF. The DNA for the CDR3 is TGTGCTAGTGCCGGGGACAGGCTCTCGGGTACGCAGTATTTT. V is TRBV12-5 and J is TRBJ2-3; 8 bases align to TRBD1. CDR1 and CDR2 (germline): LGHNT, FRNRAP. The CDR3 length is 14 residues. With V trimmed by 7 bases and J by 8 bases, 11 bases remained unmatched.

V usage is TRBV28 and J usage is TRBJ2-3, with 8 bases matching TRBD2. From germline, CDR1 is MDHEN and CDR2 SYDVKM. This CDR3 spans 16 amino acids. Trimming cost V 6 bases and J 6 bases; bases outside gene matches: 14. The CDR3 is CASSLIGGALSDTQYF. CDR3 nucleotides: TGTGCCAGCAGCCTCATCGGGGGGGCCCTATCCGATACGCAGTATTTT.

This clone was seen a few times. The CDR3 is CASSPQNESPLHF. DNA of the CDR3: TGTGCCAGCAGCCCTCAAAATGAGTCACCCCTCCACTTT. The chain joins TRBV14 to TRBJ1-6; D unclear. Germline assignment: CDR1 SGHDN and CDR2 FVKESK. CDR3 length: 13 amino acids. The ends were cut back, 4 bases at V and 10 bases at J, with 11 bases in the middle.

This clone was detected only once. This chain joins TRBV5-1 and TRBJ2-2; TRBD1 might be the D (6 bases). CDR1 SGHRS and CDR2 YFSETQ come from the germline V gene. The CDR3 is made up of 15 amino acids. The germline V and J ends were trimmed by 4 bases and 1 base, with 11 bases remaining between them. The CDR3 spells CASSPGQMNTGELFF. CDR3 DNA sequence: TGCGCCAGCAGCCCCGGACAGATGAACACCGGGGAGCTGTTTTTT.

A single count supports this clone. The J gene is TRBJ2-5, the V gene TRBV4-1; no firm D call. Germline V gene sequence: CDR1 MGHRA, CDR2 YSYEKL. The CDR3 contains 14 residues. Trimming cost V 0 bases and J 7 bases, with 12 bases left between them. In nucleotides, the CDR3 is TGCGCCAGCAGCCAAGAGGTAGTCCCCACGACCCAGTACTTC. Translated: CASSQEVVPTTQYF.

This clone was counted only a few times. CDR3 residues: CASSLIRGASAGELFF. The CDR3 DNA reads TGCGCCAGCAGCCTAATCAGGGGGGCTTCAGCCGGGGAGCTGTTTTTT. This chain connects TRBV4-1 to TRBJ2-2; weak D call: TRBD1 (7 bases). The V gene lost 4 bases and the J gene lost 6 bases, with 18 bases spanning the gap. Germline CDR1 is MGHRA and CDR2 is YSYEKL. The CDR3 runs to 16 residues.

This clone was seen a handful of times. The chain joins TRBV19 to TRBJ2-4; 13 bases are a match to TRBD2. The CDR3 spans 16 residues. Unmatched junction bases numbered 3, after V lost 5 bases and J lost 2 bases. The germline V gene has CDR1 LNHDA and CDR2 SQIVND (reference sequence). CDR3 in DNA: TGTGCCAGTAGTCCGGGACTAGCGGGGTCCAAAAACATTCAGTACTTC. The encoded protein is CASSPGLAGSKNIQYF.

The chain uses TRBV6-5 and TRBJ1-2; D not certain. V shed 6 bases and J shed 6 bases, with 14 bases lying between them. CDR1 MNHEY and CDR2 SVGAGI come from the germline V gene. The CDR3 spans 13 residues. The CDR3 loop is CASRSRERDGYTF. CDR3 coding DNA: TGTGCCAGCAGATCACGGGAGAGGGATGGCTACACCTTC.

In its sample, this clone was seen once. The V and J genes are TRBV7-3 and TRBJ1-2; TRBD1 is a possible D gene (5 bases). Trimming pared 6 bases from V and 0 bases from J, leaving 14 bases between. The CDR3 consists of 15 residues. Per the germline V gene, CDR1 is SGHTA and CDR2 is FQGTGA. CDR3 nucleotides: TGTGCCAGCAGACGGGGGGTAGAAGCTAACTATGGCTACACCTTC. The encoded protein is CASRRGVEANYGYTF.

The V gene is TRBV3-1 (or the pseudogene TRBV3-2), the J gene TRBJ2-7; 7 bases map to TRBD1. There are 14 residues in the CDR3. The J segment lost 4 bases and the V segment lost 7 bases, leaving 10 bases of the junction unmatched. Germline assignment: CDR1 LGHDT and CDR2 YNNKEL (reference sequence). This CDR3 is CASTFWDRGYEQYF. The CDR3, as DNA: TGTGCCAGCACCTTTTGGGACAGAGGTTACGAGCAGTACTTC.